This T cell receptor beta chain was captured by sequencing in a study of T cells expressing NK-cell markers. Study context: With respect to HCMV, most of the eight sequenced donors were seropositive, and one was seronegative. Study-wide findings and caveats: The study left the HCMV specificity of expanded NKG2C+ T cell clones unresolved.

TCRdb processed the 5' RACE reads again and assigns one entry to each CDR3 protein, with no DNA. This sample's clone table lists about 260,000 distinct CDR3 sequences. The germline V gene has CDR1 MDHEN and CDR2 SYDVKM. CDR3 length equals 12 residues. Comments on this clonotype: Its antigen is currently unknown.

The sequenced sample consisted of blood T cells: a sorted CD56 or NKG2C T cell subset, CD4+ or CD8+ T cells, or bulk PBMC T cells (not recorded which). The clonotype originates from a woman aged 18-70 years in good health. The rearrangement links TRBV28 to TRBJ2-3; the D call of TRBD1 rests on TCRdb alone, since no DNA is present to check it. CDR3 amino acids: CTSSTGGGTQYF.